The 27 T cell receptor beta chains in this list originate from one sample, sequenced in a study of identical twins. TCRdb reprocessed the 5' RACE reads via MiXCR and lists one record per CDR3 protein. The data hold 550,000 to 700,000 distinct CDR3 sequences, with about 20% observed a single time. This sample was shared with a second study, whose subject was T cells expressing NK-cell markers.

The sequencing sample was made of PBMCs. The receptors come from a woman younger than 35 in good health.

The chain combines TRBV12-3 or TRBV12-4 with TRBJ1-1, with TRBD1 matching 8 bases. The J segment lost 1 base and the V segment lost 4 bases, leaving 2 bases of the junction unmatched. The CDR3 has 14 residues. Here the CDR3 DNA reads TGTGCCAGCAGTTACCAGGGGGCGAACACTGAAGCTTTCTTT. It translates to CASSYQGANTEAFF.

This clonotype appeared a few times. The J gene is TRBJ2-1, the V gene TRBV7-6, with 7 bases aligning to TRBD1. CDR3 length: 18 amino acids. Germline V gene data show CDR1 as SGHVS and CDR2 as FNYEAQ. The J segment lost 1 base and the V segment lost 0 bases, leaving 9 bases of the junction unmatched. In DNA form, the CDR3 reads TGTGCCAGCAGCTTAGCGGTCGAGACAGGGATTTCCTACAATGAGCAGTTCTTC. This gives the protein CASSLAVETGISYNEQFF.

This clonotype came up a few times. This chain joins TRBV20-1 and TRBJ1-2, with no clear D. The CDR3 consists of 13 residues. CDR1 and CDR2 from the germline V gene are DFQATT and SNEGSKA (reference sequence). V was trimmed by 6 bases and J by 4 bases, leaving 15 bases between them. CDR3 loop: CSASRMGGYGYTF. The DNA for the CDR3 is TGCAGTGCCTCCAGGATGGGCGGCTATGGCTACACCTTC.

V and J are TRBV5-5 and TRBJ1-2, with no clear D. Between the trimmed V and J ends, which lost 0 bases and 2 bases, there was a span of 11 bases. Germline V CDR1 and CDR2: SGHKS, YYEKEE (reference sequence). This CDR3 has 15 residues. This chain's CDR3 is CASSLAGLRNYGYTF. The CDR3 DNA is TGTGCCAGCAGCTTGGCAGGTCTTCGAAACTATGGCTACACCTTC.

The genes are TRBV29-1 and TRBJ2-5, with D possibly being TRBD2 (5 bases). V lost 7 bases and J lost 5, with 11 bases in between. The CDR3 is 11 residues long. CDR1 and CDR2 from the germline V gene are SQVTM and ANQGSEA. The CDR3 loop is CSDRDGETQYF. The CDR3 coding sequence is TGCAGCGACCGGGATGGGGAGACCCAGTACTTC.

This sequence joins TRBV10-3 and TRBJ2-1, with D possibly matching TRBD1 (6 bases). Germline-derived CDR1 and CDR2 are ENHRY and SYGVKD. The length of the CDR3 is 12 residues. The V and J ends lost 8 bases and 7 bases respectively, with 12 bases between them. CDR3: CAILGAQNEQFF. The DNA for the CDR3 is TGTGCCATCCTGGGGGCTCAGAATGAGCAGTTCTTC.

This clonotype came up a few times. The CDR3 is CAISERTGYEQFF. The CDR3 DNA reads TGTGCCATCAGTGAGCGGACAGGCTATGAGCAGTTCTTC. The genes are TRBV10-3 and TRBJ2-1; 7 positions agree with TRBD1. Germline CDR1 and CDR2: ENHRY and SYGVKD. This CDR3 has 13 amino acids. Germline trimming cut 2 bases from V and 8 bases from J; bases unmatched to any gene: 3.

The genes are TRBV12-3 or TRBV12-4 and TRBJ1-1; tentatively, D is TRBD1 (6 bases). This CDR3 comprises 14 residues. Trimming took 2 bases from V and 5 from J, leaving 12 bases between them. CDR3 loop: CASSLTQGKTEAFF. Here the CDR3 DNA reads TGTGCCAGCAGTTTAACACAGGGTAAAACTGAAGCTTTCTTT.

This clonotype has only a few counts. The chain uses TRBV6-5 and TRBJ2-7; maybe TRBD2 (5 bases). The CDR3 runs 15 residues. Trimming took 2 bases from V and 3 from J, leaving 14 bases between them. Looked up from germline, CDR1 is MNHEY and CDR2 is SVGAGI. CDR3 protein: CASSYGADSDYEQYF. CDR3 sequence (DNA): TGTGCCAGCAGTTACGGTGCGGACTCAGACTACGAGCAGTACTTC.

The chain carries TRBV7-8 and TRBJ2-1, with D unclear. The CDR3 extends over 17 amino acids. Germline V lookup: CDR1 SGHVS, CDR2 FQNEAQ. Trimming removed 2 bases from V and 5 bases from J, with 19 bases in between. The CDR3 DNA follows: TGTGCCAGCAGCTTATACCCCCAAGGTAGCCCGAACAATGAGCAGTTCTTC. Its translation is CASSLYPQGSPNNEQFF.

This clonotype turned up a few times. The V gene is TRBV3-1, the J gene TRBJ2-7; the D is unclear. V lost 0 bases and J 2 bases, leaving 8 bases between the germline ends. Germline V gene data show CDR1 as LGHDT and CDR2 as YNNKEL (reference sequence). The CDR3 loop spans 14 amino acids. CDR3 sequence (DNA): TGTGCCAGCAGCCAAGATCAGAGCACCTACGAGCAGTACTTC. Protein: CASSQDQSTYEQYF.

V and J are TRBV20-1 and TRBJ1-6; a weak D match, TRBD1 (5 bases). V gave up 7 bases and J gave up 8 bases, with 15 bases separating them. The CDR3 spans 13 residues. CDR1 DFQATT and CDR2 SNEGSKA come from the germline V gene (reference sequence). The CDR3 here is CSVKATGDSPLHF. The CDR3 nucleotides are TGCAGTGTTAAGGCCACGGGGGATTCACCCCTCCACTTT.

This clonotype was seen more than once but under ten times. The V call is TRBV15, the J call TRBJ2-1, with D uncertain. V gave up 2 bases and J gave up 5 bases, with 10 bases separating them. This CDR3 is built from 14 residues. Per the germline V gene, CDR1 is LNHNV and CDR2 is YYDKDF (reference sequence). The CDR3 sequence: CATSRFAANNEQFF. CDR3 DNA sequence: TGTGCCACCAGCAGATTTGCAGCGAACAATGAGCAGTTCTTC.

The chain combines TRBV10-3 with TRBJ2-2; D gene uncertain. There are 12 residues in the CDR3. Germline V gene sequence: CDR1 ENHRY, CDR2 SYGVKD. Trimming took 3 bases from V and 11 from J, leaving 10 bases between them. The CDR3 sequence: CAISDKVLELFF. CDR3 sequence (DNA): TGTGCCATCAGTGATAAGGTGCTAGAGCTGTTTTTT.

This clonotype has a handful of counts. The genes are TRBV12-3 or TRBV12-4 and TRBJ2-7, with D possibly matching TRBD2 (5 bases). Trimming left V 5 bases short and J 4 bases short, with 15 bases between. The CDR3 covers 14 residues. The CDR3: CASSRTGSGYEQYF. Written as DNA, the CDR3 is TGTGCCAGCAGTCGAACGGGCTCGGGGTACGAGCAGTACTTC.

This sequence joins TRBV24-1 and TRBJ2-1; a possible D gene is TRBD1 (6 bases). Trimming pared 6 bases from V and 1 base from J, leaving 12 bases between. CDR1 KGHDR and CDR2 SFDVKD come from the germline V gene. The CDR3 runs to 15 residues. This chain's CDR3 is CATSWGQGSYNEQFF. Here the CDR3 DNA reads TGTGCCACCAGTTGGGGGCAGGGGTCCTACAATGAGCAGTTCTTC.

This clonotype was seen more than once but under ten times. The chain links TRBV10-3 to TRBJ2-7; 7 nucleotides match TRBD2. Losses at the gene ends were 2 bases for V and 12 bases for J; bases not matched to a gene: 7. From germline, CDR1 is ENHRY and CDR2 SYGVKD. The CDR3 sequence is 12 residues long. The CDR3 region has the DNA TGTGCCATCAGTGAGACCGAGCGGGACCCGTACTTC. It encodes CAISETERDPYF.

This clonotype has more than one count but fewer than ten. This chain connects TRBV20-1 to TRBJ2-1; D possibly corresponds to TRBD2 (6 bases). The germline V and J ends were trimmed by 6 bases and 7 bases, with 13 bases remaining between them. The CDR3 sequence is 12 residues long. Looked up from germline, CDR1 is DFQATT and CDR2 is SNEGSKA (reference sequence). The CDR3 region has the DNA TGCAGTGCCACGCGGGAATCTAATGAGCAGTTCTTC. Residues: CSATRESNEQFF.

This clonotype has more than one count but fewer than ten. The J gene is TRBJ2-5, the V gene TRBV18; 10 positions agree with TRBD2. Germline trimming cut 6 bases from V and 5 bases from J; bases unmatched to any gene: 9. The CDR3 has 15 residues. The germline V gene encodes CDR1 KGHSH and CDR2 LQKENI. CDR3 bases: TGTGCCAGCTCCGGGTCGCCAGCGGGAGGGGAGACCCAGTACTTC. Translation gives CASSGSPAGGETQYF.

This clonotype occurred a few times. The rearrangement uses TRBV29-1 and TRBJ2-7; 8 nucleotides match TRBD1. The germline CDR1 and CDR2 sequences are SQVTM and ANQGSEA. V lost 0 bases to trimming and J lost 3 bases; unmatched junction nucleotides: 7. CDR3 length: 15 amino acids. The CDR3 sequence: CSVEDLDRVCYEQYF. CDR3 nucleotide sequence: TGCAGCGTTGAAGATTTGGACAGGGTATGCTACGAGCAGTACTTC.

This clonotype has just a few counts. The rearrangement joins TRBV10-3 to TRBJ2-7, with unresolved D. CDR1 ENHRY and CDR2 SYGVKD come from the germline V gene. Between the trimmed V and J ends, which lost 4 bases and 4 bases, there was a span of 5 bases. This CDR3 contains 11 residues. The CDR3 is CAISGEYEQYF. The CDR3 region has the DNA TGTGCCATCAGTGGAGAGTACGAGCAGTACTTC.

In its sample, this clonotype was seen many times. This chain connects TRBV7-8 to TRBJ2-5; tentative D call: TRBD1 (8 bases). Germline loops: CDR1 SGHVS, CDR2 FQNEAQ. The CDR3 runs 13 residues. With 6 bases removed from V and 3 bases from J, the gap between germline ends came to 11 bases. CDR3 protein: CASRTGGEETQYF. DNA of the CDR3: TGTGCCAGCAGAACAGGGGGGGAAGAGACCCAGTACTTC. The variable domain in full, completed from reference TRBV7-8 and TRBJ2-5, reads GAGVSQSPRYKVAKRGQDVALRCDPISGHVSLFWYQQALGQGPEFLTYFQNEAQLDKSGLPSDRFFAERPEGSVSTLKIQRTQQEDSAVYLCASRTGGEETQYFGPGTRLLVL.

This clonotype was found a few times. The chain recombines TRBV7-6 with TRBJ2-3, with D tentatively TRBD2 (5 bases). Trimming removed 1 base from V and 6 bases from J, with 11 bases in between. CDR3 length equals 14 residues. From germline, CDR1 is SGHVS and CDR2 FNYEAQ. The CDR3 nucleotides are TGTGCCAGCAGCTTAGGTGCTAGCCAGGATACGCAGTATTTT. Translation gives CASSLGASQDTQYF.

The gene calls are TRBV4-1 and TRBJ2-1, with 9 bases matching TRBD1. Per germline, CDR1 MGHRA and CDR2 YSYEKL. V gave up 0 bases and J gave up 12 bases; unmatched junction bases: 12. The CDR3 consists of 16 residues. The DNA for the CDR3 is TGCGCCAGCAGCCAAGATCTGCGACAGGGGGTGTTTGGGCAGTTCTTC. Translating gives CASSQDLRQGVFGQFF.

This chain links TRBV4-2 with TRBJ2-3, with 11 bases identical to TRBD2. V shed 6 bases, J shed 4 bases, and the junction held 6 bases outside the gene matches. CDR1 is LGHNA, CDR2 YNFKEQ, per germline. The CDR3 consists of 15 residues. CDR3 loop: CASRQRTSGSDTQYF. The CDR3, as DNA: TGTGCCAGCAGACAAAGGACTAGCGGGTCAGATACGCAGTATTTT.

There are many counts of this clonotype. The rearrangement links TRBV10-1 to TRBJ2-3; 7 nucleotides line up with TRBD2. Germline values: CDR1 WNHNN, CDR2 SYGVQD (reference sequence). The ends lost 2 bases at V and 0 bases at J; junction bases unmatched: 5. The CDR3 is 16 amino acids. The CDR3 loop is CASSEVGGISTDTQYF. For the CDR3, the DNA is TGCGCCAGCAGTGAGGTCGGGGGGATTAGCACAGATACGCAGTATTTT.

V is TRBV20-1 and J is TRBJ2-3, with TRBD2 identical over 10 bases. This CDR3 comprises 14 residues. The trim removed 6 bases at V and 6 bases at J, leaving 9 bases unmatched. The germline gives CDR1 DFQATT, CDR2 SNEGSKA (reference sequence). The CDR3 sequence: CSARQRGGRDTQYF. The CDR3 bases are TGCAGTGCCAGACAGCGGGGGGGCCGTGATACGCAGTATTTT.